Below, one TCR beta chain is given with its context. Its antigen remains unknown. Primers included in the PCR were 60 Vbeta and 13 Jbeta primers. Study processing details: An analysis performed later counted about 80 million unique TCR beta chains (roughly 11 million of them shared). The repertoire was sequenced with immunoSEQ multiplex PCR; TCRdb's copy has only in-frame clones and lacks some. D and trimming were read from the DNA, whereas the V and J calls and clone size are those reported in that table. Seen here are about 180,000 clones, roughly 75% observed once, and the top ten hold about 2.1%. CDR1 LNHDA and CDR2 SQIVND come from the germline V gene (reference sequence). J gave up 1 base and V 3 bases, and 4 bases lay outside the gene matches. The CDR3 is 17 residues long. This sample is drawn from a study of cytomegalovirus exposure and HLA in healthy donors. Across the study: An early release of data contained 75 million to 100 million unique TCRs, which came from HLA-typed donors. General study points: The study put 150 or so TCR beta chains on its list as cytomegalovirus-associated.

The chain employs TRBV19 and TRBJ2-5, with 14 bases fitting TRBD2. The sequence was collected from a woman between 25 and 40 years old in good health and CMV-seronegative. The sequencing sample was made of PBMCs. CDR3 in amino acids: CASSIRTSGGSQETQYF. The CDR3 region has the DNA TGTGCCAGTAGTATTAGGACTAGCGGGGGGTCCCAAGAGACCCAGTACTTC.